The next 14 T cell receptor beta chains were all read from a single sample in a study of T cell repertoires in cytomegalovirus infection. TCRdb fed the reads into MiXCR, producing one record per CDR3 protein. The repertoire holds 500,000 or so distinct CDR3 sequences, with 16% as singletons. The specimen was CD8+ T cells from PBMCs. The receptors shown here come from a human donor in good health (CMV status not recorded). Some clones in this sample may be carry-over from other donors' samples.

The sample holds many counts of this clonotype. One junction end disagrees with the germline gene, perhaps due to a read error. The DNA of the CDR3 is TGTGCCAGCAGCCCGGGTGAAGGGCGGTTGGACTTC. It specifies CASSPGEGRLDF. The chain links TRBV7-9 to TRBJ2-7; no reliable D call. CDR1 SEHNR and CDR2 FQNEAQ come from the germline V gene (reference sequence). The length of the CDR3 is 12 residues.

This clonotype was counted ten times or more. The genes are TRBV28 and TRBJ1-3; unclear D gene. The CDR3 loop spans 12 amino acids. Germline CDR1 MDHEN, CDR2 SYDVKM. The ends were cut back, 3 bases at V and 5 bases at J, with 5 bases in the middle. This chain's CDR3 is CASSFYRNTIYF. For the CDR3, the DNA is TGTGCCAGCAGTTTTTACAGAAACACCATATATTTT. The full variable domain, rest sourced from reference TRBV28 and TRBJ1-3, is DVKVTQSSRYLVKRTGEKVFLECVQDMDHENMFWYRQDPGLGLRLIYFSYDVKMKEKGDIPEGYSVSREKKERFSLILESASTNQTSMYLCASSFYRNTIYFGEGSWLTVV.

This clonotype showed up many times. The CDR3 region is CATSRHVGQETQYF. CDR3 sequence (DNA): TGTGCCACCAGCAGACATGTGGGACAAGAGACCCAGTACTTC. The V gene is TRBV15, the J gene TRBJ2-5; no clear D gene. The germline V and J ends were trimmed by 2 bases and 2 bases, with 9 bases remaining between them. This CDR3 is 14 amino acids long. The germline CDR1 and CDR2 sequences are LNHNV and YYDKDF (reference sequence).

This clonotype showed up just a few times. The chain recombines TRBV20-1 with TRBJ2-7, with 10 bases fitting TRBD1. With V trimmed by 5 bases and J by 7 bases, 14 bases remained unmatched. Germline CDR1 and CDR2: DFQATT and SNEGSKA (reference sequence). This CDR3 comprises 15 residues. The DNA of the CDR3 is TGCAGTGCTCTACCGGGACAGGGGCCCTCGGGGGAGCAGTACTTC. This gives the protein CSALPGQGPSGEQYF.

This clonotype was observed a handful of times. The genes are TRBV28 and TRBJ1-5, with 7 nucleotides matching TRBD1. Losses at the gene ends were 1 base for V and 6 bases for J; bases not matched to a gene: 9. From germline, CDR1 is MDHEN and CDR2 SYDVKM. The CDR3 length is 16 residues. CDR3 in amino acids: CASSLFKQGQTQPQHF. The CDR3 DNA sequence: TGTGCCAGCAGTTTATTTAAACAGGGACAGACTCAGCCCCAGCATTTT.

The gene calls are TRBV7-9 and TRBJ2-2; D possibly uses TRBD1 or TRBD2 (5 bases each). V lost 4 bases and J 4 bases, leaving 13 bases between the germline ends. This CDR3 contains 15 residues. In germline, CDR1 is SEHNR, CDR2 FQNEAQ (reference sequence). CDR3 DNA: TGTGCCAGCAGCTCCCTACAGGACTTCACCGGGGAGCTGTTTTTT. Encoded protein: CASSSLQDFTGELFF.

This clonotype was detected only a few times. The chain uses TRBV27 and TRBJ2-7; 9 positions agree with TRBD2. J lost 3 bases, V lost 0 bases, and 6 bases had no gene match. The CDR3 runs to 16 residues. Per germline, CDR1 MNHEY and CDR2 SMNVEV (reference sequence). In DNA, the CDR3 is TGTGCCAGCAGTTTATCGGGGCTAGCGGGATTCTACGAGCAGTACTTC. It encodes CASSLSGLAGFYEQYF.

This clonotype was observed at least ten times. V is TRBV7-8 and J is TRBJ2-1; 7 bases fit TRBD2. The CDR3 runs 16 residues. Trimming cost V 4 bases and J 3 bases; bases outside gene matches: 9. Germline CDR1 is SGHVS and CDR2 is FQNEAQ. Written as DNA, the CDR3 is TGTGCCAGCAGCTCGCTTAGGGCGGGAGTCTACAATGAGCAGTTCTTC. Residues: CASSSLRAGVYNEQFF.

With regard to this clonotype: A much more abundant neighbour one base away suggests this may be a read error. The chain has TRBV28 and TRBJ2-7; D possibly uses TRBD1 or TRBD2 (5 bases each). Germline CDR1 reads MDHEN; CDR2 reads SYDVKM. The length of the CDR3 is 13 residues. CDR3 coding DNA: TGTGCCAGCAGCCGGACTTCGAGAGGGGAGCAGTGCTTC. Its protein is CASSRTSRGEQCF.

Ten or more counts support this clonotype. V is TRBV12-3 or TRBV12-4 and J is TRBJ1-1; 9 positions agree with TRBD1. CDR3 length: 15 amino acids. The trim removed 3 bases at V and 8 bases at J, leaving 10 bases unmatched. CDR3 protein: CASSFGDRAGEEAFF. The CDR3 DNA is TGTGCCAGCAGTTTTGGGGACAGGGCCGGTGAGGAAGCTTTCTTT.

V and J are TRBV30 and TRBJ1-2; the match to TRBD1 covers 7 bases. The V gene's germline CDR1 is GTSNPN and CDR2 SVGIG (reference sequence). The V and J ends lost 1 base and 4 bases, in that order; junction bases with no gene match: 12. The CDR3 runs 16 residues. The CDR3, as DNA: TGTGCCTGGAGTGACCCTAGGACAGGACGACTCTATGGCTACACCTTC. Translation: CAWSDPRTGRLYGYTF.

This clonotype was detected a few times. The V gene is TRBV15, the J gene TRBJ1-2; 7 positions agree with TRBD1. The CDR3 runs 16 residues. In germline, CDR1 is LNHNV, CDR2 YYDKDF (reference sequence). Trimming took 0 bases from V and 2 from J; bases not matched to a gene: 6. The CDR3 protein is CATSRDGTGANYGYTF. CDR3 DNA sequence: TGTGCCACCAGCAGAGATGGTACAGGGGCGAACTATGGCTACACCTTC. Full variable domain (rest looked up from reference TRBV15 and TRBJ1-2): DAMVIQNPRYQVTQFGKPVTLSCSQTLNHNVMYWYQQKSSQAPKLLFHYYDKDFNNEADTPDNFQSRRPNTSFCFLDIRSPGLGDTAMYLCATSRDGTGANYGYTFGSGTRLTVV.

This clonotype was observed at least ten times. The V call is TRBV7-8, the J call TRBJ2-2; unclear D gene. This CDR3 region has 13 residues. V lost 5 bases to trimming and J lost 4 bases, with 8 bases between them. Germline values: CDR1 SGHVS, CDR2 FQNEAQ. For the CDR3, the DNA is TGTGCCAGCAGCGTACTGGTCACCGGGGAGCTGTTTTTT. Residues: CASSVLVTGELFF.

In its sample, this clonotype was seen many times. V and J are TRBV11-2 and TRBJ2-3, with D possibly being TRBD1 (6 bases). V was cut by 5 bases and J by 0 bases, with 12 bases left in between. This CDR3 contains 15 residues. The germline CDR1 and CDR2 sequences are SGHAT and FQNNGV. The CDR3 here is CASSTGSSSTDTQYF. DNA of the CDR3: TGTGCCAGCAGCACAGGGTCTTCTAGCACAGATACGCAGTATTTT.